This T cell receptor (beta chain) comes out of a study of blood T cell repertoires in COVID-19. Study context: Sources were T cells, B-cell-depleted T cells, or PBMCs; the material itself was cDNA or gDNA.

Sequencing used immunoSEQ multiplex PCR; TCRdb keeps in-frame clones, though not all of them. The sample consists of roughly 80,000 clones, around nine tenths of them appearing once. This CDR3 is 18 amino acids long. Germline CDR1 is LGHNA and CDR2 is YNFKEQ. V lost 4 bases and J lost 0, with 19 bases in between. The sequence came from a man aged 50 to 60 with active COVID-19. The chain carries TRBV4-2 and TRBJ2-1; possibly TRBD2 for D (7 bases). Material: peripheral blood. DNA of the CDR3: TGTGCCAGCAGCCCAGCCCCGCGGGGGCAGAGCTCCTACAATGAGCAGTTCTTC. Translated, it gives CASSPAPRGQSSYNEQFF.